The sequence of this TCR beta chain was determined in a study of T cells in Graves' hyperthyroidism and ophthalmopathy. Template material for amplifying TCR beta CDR3 regions consisted of RNA transcripts. When the TCR CDR3 underwent first-round RT-PCR, the HTBI primer set was used. TCRdb re-called the multiplex PCR reads through MiXCR, storing one row per CDR3 protein. Of about 300,000 distinct CDR3 sequences listed, approximately 26% were seen once; the top ten hold about 30%. This clonotype was counted many times. The germline gives CDR1 LGHNT, CDR2 FRNRAP. The CDR3 sequence is 14 residues long. The V and J ends lost 5 bases and 4 bases, in that order; junction bases with no gene match: 5.

Material for sequencing was blood. J is TRBJ2-5 and V is TRBV12-5, with 9 bases aligning to TRBD1. The sequence was obtained from a man between 35 and 55 years old with Graves' hyperthyroidism that later progressed to Graves' ophthalmopathy. The CDR3 spells CASGTRDRAETQYF. The CDR3 nucleotides read TGTGCTAGTGGTACCCGGGACAGGGCAGAGACCCAGTACTTC.